This T cell receptor beta chain was sequenced during a study of PD-1 blockade in classical Hodgkin lymphoma. General study points: Prior therapy or disease activity may underlie the repertoire differences, whose causes remain undefined.

The repertoire was sequenced with immunoSEQ multiplex PCR; TCRdb's copy has only in-frame clones and lacks some. The sample includes tens of thousands of clones, 71% of them seen just once. Every patient had relapsed following autologous stem cell transplantation, and cohorts differed in brentuximab vedotin exposure. The CDR3 spans 15 residues. In germline, CDR1 is LNHNV, CDR2 YYDKDF (reference sequence). Losses at the gene ends were 3 bases for V and 10 bases for J; bases not matched to a gene: 6. Remarks on this clone: No antigen is known for it.

This receptor was identified in a human donor with classical Hodgkin lymphoma. Sequencing was performed on peripheral blood mononuclear cells (PBMCs), taken at baseline. This sequence joins TRBV15 and TRBJ2-4; 13 bases are a match to TRBD2. CDR3 nucleotides: TGTGCCACCAGCAGTAGGACTAGCGGGGGCCCTATTCAGTACTTC. It encodes CATSSRTSGGPIQYF.